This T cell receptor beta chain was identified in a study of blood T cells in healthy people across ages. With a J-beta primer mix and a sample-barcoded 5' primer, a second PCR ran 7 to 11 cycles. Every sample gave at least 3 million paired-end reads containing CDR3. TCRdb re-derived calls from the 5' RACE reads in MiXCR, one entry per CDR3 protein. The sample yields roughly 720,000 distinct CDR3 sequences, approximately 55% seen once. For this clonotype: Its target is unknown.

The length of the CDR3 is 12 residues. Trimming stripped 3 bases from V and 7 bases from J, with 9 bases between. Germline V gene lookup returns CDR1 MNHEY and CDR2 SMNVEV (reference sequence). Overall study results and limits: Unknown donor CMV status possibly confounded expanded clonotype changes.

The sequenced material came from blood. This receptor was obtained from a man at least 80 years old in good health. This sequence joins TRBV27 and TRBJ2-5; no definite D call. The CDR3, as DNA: TGTGCCAGCAGTTTTAAGGTGTGGACCCAGTACTTC. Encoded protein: CASSFKVWTQYF.